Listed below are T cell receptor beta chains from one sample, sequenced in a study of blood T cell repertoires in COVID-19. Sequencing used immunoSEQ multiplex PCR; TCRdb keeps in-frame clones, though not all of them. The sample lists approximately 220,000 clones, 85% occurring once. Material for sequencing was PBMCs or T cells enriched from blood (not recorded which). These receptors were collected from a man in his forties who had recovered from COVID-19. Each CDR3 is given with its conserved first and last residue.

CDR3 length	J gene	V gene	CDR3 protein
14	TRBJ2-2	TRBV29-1	CSVELGLNTGELFF
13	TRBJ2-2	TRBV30	CAWSPGLTGELFF
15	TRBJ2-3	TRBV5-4	CASSLAGAGADTQYF
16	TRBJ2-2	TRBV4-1	CASSQESGWNTGELFF
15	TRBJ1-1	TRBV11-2	CASSPGGTVNTEAFF
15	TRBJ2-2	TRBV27	CASSFEWADTGELFF
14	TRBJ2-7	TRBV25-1	CASSQHRGSYEQYF
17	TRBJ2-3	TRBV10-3	CAISESGLADSTDTQYF
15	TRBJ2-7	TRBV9	CASSGRDSFSYEQYF
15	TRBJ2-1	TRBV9	CASSVGQGVYNEQFF
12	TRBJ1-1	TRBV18	CASSQGTNEAFF
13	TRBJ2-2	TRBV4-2	CATREAHTGELFF
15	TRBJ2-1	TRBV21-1	CASSEPGTSGRAQFF
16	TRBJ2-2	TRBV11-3	CASSQPPDSNTGELFF
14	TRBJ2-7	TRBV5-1	CASSTGRGGEEQYF
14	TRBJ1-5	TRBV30	CAWGQGNSNQPQHF
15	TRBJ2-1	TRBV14	CASSQGRYPWNEQFF
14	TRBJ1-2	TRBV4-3	CASSPSRQGNGYTF
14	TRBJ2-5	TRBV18	CASSPIGQGETQYF
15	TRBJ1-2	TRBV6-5	CASSYSGGAGYGYTF
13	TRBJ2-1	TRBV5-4	CASSGGGYNEQFF
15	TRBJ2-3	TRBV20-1	CSASQGSGGTDTQYF
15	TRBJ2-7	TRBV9	CASSAFGGENGEQYF
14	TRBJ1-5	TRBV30	CAWSRHDSNQPQHF
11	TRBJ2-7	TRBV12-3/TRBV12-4	CASSLGAEQYF
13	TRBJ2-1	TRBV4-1	CASSQEAADEQFF